This TCR beta chain was profiled in a study of cytomegalovirus exposure and HLA in healthy donors. The PCR ran on 60 Vbeta and 13 Jbeta primers. The repertoire was sequenced with immunoSEQ multiplex PCR; TCRdb's copy has only in-frame clones and lacks some. Among approximately 140,000 clones, 60% to 70% were seen once, and the ten largest hold under 7.5%. This CDR3 comprises 19 residues. Germline CDR1 reads KGHSH; CDR2 reads LQKENI. Trimming took off 4 bases at V and 0 bases at J, with 24 bases between the two ends. The source is a woman aged 60-70 years in good health and CMV-seropositive. The sample comprised PBMCs. The chain is built from TRBV18 and TRBJ1-2; tentative D call: TRBD1 (5 bases). The CDR3 here is CASSRAREPQGNTNYGYTF. As DNA, the CDR3 is TGTGCCAGCTCACGGGCCCGGGAGCCCCAGGGAAATACTAACTATGGCTACACCTTC.